Presented here are 32 T cell receptor beta chains from one specimen sequenced in a study of OX40 agonist ivuxolimab in advanced cancers. Measured with immunoSEQ multiplex PCR; TCRdb has only the in-frame clones, and not every one. The sample carries about 82,000 clones, 70% to 90% recorded once. This sample comprised CD4+ or CD8+ T cells sorted from blood, obtained in a trial of the OX40 agonist ivuxolimab. These receptors all stem from an adult with an advanced solid tumor such as melanoma, head and neck, liver or kidney cancer.

This clone was seen a few times. This chain joins TRBV7-9 and TRBJ2-7; TRBD2 matches 7 bases. CDR1 and CDR2 (germline): SEHNR, FQNEAQ (reference sequence). This CDR3 is 15 amino acids long. V shed 7 bases and J 6 bases; nucleotides not matched to a gene: 15. The chain's CDR3 is CASTTRDYLSTEQYF. In nucleotides, the CDR3 is TGTGCCAGCACTACCCGGGACTACCTATCTACCGAGCAGTACTTC.

The rearrangement uses TRBV30 and TRBJ1-5; no firm D call. The CDR3 length is 14 residues. V lost 0 bases and J lost 4, with 10 bases in between. Germline V gene lookup returns CDR1 GTSNPN and CDR2 SVGIG (reference sequence). The CDR3 reads CAWSVRETNQPQHF. In DNA, the CDR3 is TGTGCCTGGAGTGTACGGGAGACGAATCAGCCCCAGCATTTT.

The chain is built from TRBV5-1 and TRBJ2-7; the match to TRBD1 covers 7 bases. CDR3 length equals 14 residues. V was clipped by 5 bases and J by 6 bases; unmatched bases: 11. Germline V CDR1 and CDR2: SGHRS, YFSETQ. This CDR3 reads CASRAGQVETEQYF. Here the CDR3 DNA reads TGCGCCAGCAGGGCCGGACAGGTTGAAACCGAGCAGTACTTC. Complete variable domain (other parts from reference TRBV5-1 and TRBJ2-7): KAGVTQTPRYLIKTRGQQVTLSCSPISGHRSVSWYQQTPGQGLQFLFEYFSETQRNKGNFPGRFSGRQFSNSRSEMNVSTLELGDSALYLCASRAGQVETEQYFGPGTRLTVT.

CDR3 sequence reads: CASSLGGRAQYF. For the CDR3, the DNA is TGTGCCAGCAGCTTAGGAGGGCGAGCCCAGTACTTC. The V call is TRBV7-2, the J call TRBJ2-5; TRBD2 might be the D (5 bases). Looked up from germline, CDR1 is SGHTA and CDR2 is FQGNSA. CDR3 length: 12 residues. V gave up 1 base and J gave up 9 bases, with 9 bases separating them. The whole variable domain, filled in from reference TRBV7-2 and TRBJ2-5, reads GAGVSQSPSNKVTEKGKDVELRCDPISGHTALYWYRQSLGQGLEFLIYFQGNSAPDKSGLPSDRFSAERTGGSVSTLTIQRTQQEDSAVYLCASSLGGRAQYFGPGTRLLVL.

V usage is TRBV19 and J usage is TRBJ1-2; TRBD1 agrees at 7 bases. The CDR3 is made up of 16 amino acids. Per the germline V gene, CDR1 is LNHDA and CDR2 is SQIVND (reference sequence). The junction had 11 bases not matched to a gene; V was cut back by 1 base and J by 6 bases. CDR3 nucleotides: TGTGCCAGTAGTATAGGTGCCGGACAGGCCGCTAATGGCTACACCTTC. This gives the protein CASSIGAGQAANGYTF. Full variable domain (outside the CDR3, taken from reference TRBV19 and TRBJ1-2): DGGITQSPKYLFRKEGQNVTLSCEQNLNHDAMYWYRQDPGQGLRLIYYSQIVNDFQKGDIAEGYSVSREKKESFPLTVTSAQKNPTAFYLCASSIGAGQAANGYTFGSGTRLTVV.

As regards this clone: One end of the junction is discordant with germline, which a read error may explain. The CDR3 coding sequence is TGTGCCCGTAGACAGGGCGGCTCTGGAAACACCATATATTTT. Translated, it gives CARRQGGSGNTIYF. The gene calls are TRBV19 and TRBJ1-3; TRBD1 matches at 7 bases. This CDR3 comprises 14 residues. CDR1 LNHDA and CDR2 SQIVND come from the germline V gene (reference sequence).

This clone was detected a few times. The genes are TRBV7-2 and TRBJ1-5; 8 nucleotides align to TRBD1. With V trimmed by 5 bases and J by 6 bases, 9 bases remained unmatched. Germline V CDR1 and CDR2: SGHTA, FQGNSA. The length of the CDR3 is 15 residues. The CDR3 DNA reads as TGTGCCAGCAGCCCCCCTGACAGGGGAAGTCAGCCCCAGCATTTT. Translating gives CASSPPDRGSQPQHF.

This clone was seen just once. The chain combines TRBV7-3 with TRBJ2-3; 9 bases align to TRBD2. From germline, CDR1 is SGHTA and CDR2 FQGTGA. V dropped 5 bases and J dropped 5; count of bases not matched to a gene: 11. The CDR3 extends over 16 amino acids. The CDR3 reads CASSQGLGAGGDTQYF. The DNA for the CDR3 is TGTGCCAGCAGCCAGGGACTGGGAGCGGGGGGAGATACGCAGTATTTT.

DNA for the CDR3: TGTGCCAGCAGCCAAGCCTACGTAGGGCACTCCTATAATTCACCCCTCCACTTT. Its translation is CASSQAYVGHSYNSPLHF. The chain combines TRBV4-2 with TRBJ1-6; D uncertain. Germline-derived CDR1 and CDR2 are LGHNA and YNFKEQ. Trimming removed 1 base from V and 0 bases from J, with 13 bases in between. The CDR3 runs 18 residues.

The rearrangement links TRBV6-5 to TRBJ2-7, with 7 bases matching TRBD1. V shed 4 bases and J 2 bases; nucleotides not matched to a gene: 5. CDR1 is MNHEY and CDR2 is SVGAGI in the germline V gene. The CDR3 covers 14 residues. CDR3 in DNA: TGTGCCAGCAGTTGGGACGGGACAGCCTACGAGCAGTACTTC. Protein sequence: CASSWDGTAYEQYF.

The chain couples TRBV7-9 to TRBJ1-4, with D hard to call. CDR3 length equals 14 residues. Between the trimmed V and J ends, which lost 5 bases and 0 bases, there was a span of 7 bases. Per the germline V gene, CDR1 is SEHNR and CDR2 is FQNEAQ (reference sequence). CDR3 bases: TGTGCCAGCAGCCTTGCTGCAACTAATGAAAAACTGTTTTTT. Protein product: CASSLAATNEKLFF.

V and J are TRBV11-2 and TRBJ1-3, with D hard to call. The CDR3 covers 12 residues. From germline, CDR1 is SGHAT and CDR2 FQNNGV. Trimming pared 5 bases from V and 16 bases from J, leaving 18 bases between. This chain's CDR3 is CASSVPLGLAYF. As DNA, the CDR3 is TGTGCCAGCAGCGTCCCGCTGGGTCTGGCTTATTTT.

This clone was counted once. The chain has TRBV6-5 and TRBJ1-1, with 8 positions matching TRBD1. Losses at the gene ends were 10 bases for V and 3 bases for J; bases not matched to a gene: 13. The length of the CDR3 is 15 residues. From germline, CDR1 is MNHEY and CDR2 SVGAGI. CDR3 region: CATSTRQGAYTEAFF. CDR3 bases: TGTGCCACGAGCACTCGGCAGGGGGCCTACACTGAAGCTTTCTTT.

The J gene is TRBJ1-5, the V gene TRBV19; TRBD1 is a possible D gene (6 bases). V dropped 6 bases and J dropped 3 bases, with 18 bases sitting between them. The germline V gene encodes CDR1 LNHDA and CDR2 SQIVND (reference sequence). The CDR3 is 16 amino acids. Here the CDR3 DNA reads TGTGCCAGTAGCCTATCACGGGGACACATCAATCAGCCCCAGCATTTT. Protein product: CASSLSRGHINQPQHF.

The V and J genes are TRBV6-6 and TRBJ2-5, with D unresolved. The J call could be wrong; TRBJ2-7 is a better fit for the DNA end. The CDR3 contains 14 residues. Germline V gene sequence: CDR1 MNHNY, CDR2 SVGAGI (reference sequence). The chain's CDR3 is CASTPRYGRVEQYF. Written as DNA, the CDR3 is TGTGCCAGCACCCCCAGGTACGGTCGGGTCGAGCAGTACTTC.

The chain recombines TRBV5-1 with TRBJ2-3; D is perhaps TRBD1 (5 bases). V was pared by 2 bases and J by 1 base, with 20 bases between. CDR1 SGHRS and CDR2 YFSETQ come from the germline V gene. The CDR3 extends over 18 amino acids. The CDR3 nucleotides are TGCGCCAGCAGCTTCGGCTCTCTAAGGGGATTTGGCACAGATACGCAGTATTTT. Translating it yields CASSFGSLRGFGTDTQYF.

The rearrangement uses TRBV6-5 and TRBJ1-1; D unclear. Germline-derived CDR1 and CDR2 are MNHEY and SVGAGI. V was trimmed by 2 bases and J by 1 base, leaving 5 bases between them. The CDR3 is 13 amino acids. The CDR3 region has the DNA TGTGCCAGCAGTTACCTGTGGAACACTGAAGCTTTCTTT. Protein: CASSYLWNTEAFF.

This rearrangement joins TRBV27 to TRBJ2-3, with 11 bases matching TRBD2. The CDR3 is 14 amino acids. Germline V CDR1 and CDR2: MNHEY, SMNVEV (reference sequence). The trim removed 8 bases at V and 2 bases at J, leaving 3 bases unmatched. CDR3 nucleotides: TGTGCCAGCTGGGGACTAGCGGACACAGATACGCAGTATTTT. This sequence encodes CASWGLADTDTQYF.

V is TRBV5-1 and J is TRBJ2-1; D is undetermined. Trimming removed 1 base at V and 3 bases at J, with 5 bases between. The germline V gene encodes CDR1 SGHRS and CDR2 YFSETQ. The CDR3 is 13 amino acids. This chain's CDR3 is CASSLRDYNEQFF. Written as DNA, the CDR3 is TGCGCCAGCAGCTTGAGGGACTACAATGAGCAGTTCTTC.

The CDR3 reads CASSWKGRDQPQHF. The CDR3 nucleotides read TGTGCCAGCAGCTGGAAGGGACGGGATCAGCCCCAGCATTTT. V is TRBV5-6 and J is TRBJ1-5; TRBD1 might be the D (5 bases). Germline V gene lookup returns CDR1 SGHDT and CDR2 YYEEEE. The CDR3 is 14 residues long. Trimming took 3 bases from V and 5 from J, leaving 12 bases between them.

The chain joins TRBV13 to TRBJ1-1; no definite D call. The ends were cut back, 0 bases at V and 7 bases at J, with 6 bases in the middle. The CDR3 loop spans 12 amino acids. CDR1 and CDR2 (germline): PRHDT, FYEKMQ (reference sequence). The CDR3 here is CASSLGLFEAFF. The CDR3 DNA follows: TGTGCCAGCAGCTTAGGGCTTTTTGAAGCTTTCTTT.

This clone was detected only once. V is TRBV9 and J is TRBJ1-4; TRBD1 aligns across 9 bases. The V and J ends lost 0 bases and 10 bases, in that order; junction bases with no gene match: 4. CDR3 size: 14 residues. Germline loops: CDR1 SGDLS, CDR2 YYNGEE. CDR3 DNA: TGTGCCAGCAGCGTAGGGGGACAGGGCGGAAAACTGTTTTTT. The encoded protein is CASSVGGQGGKLFF.

The J gene is TRBJ1-2, the V gene TRBV6-5, with TRBD1 matching 11 bases. From germline, CDR1 is MNHEY and CDR2 SVGAGI. V dropped 6 bases and J dropped 10; count of bases not matched to a gene: 10. This CDR3 spans 14 amino acids. CDR3 DNA sequence: TGTGCCAGCAGCCCCACCGGGACAGGGGGTTACTACACCTTC. Its translation is CASSPTGTGGYYTF.

The rearrangement links TRBV29-1 to TRBJ2-1; possibly TRBD2 for D (6 bases). The germline V gene has CDR1 SQVTM and CDR2 ANQGSEA. There are 13 residues in the CDR3. V lost 5 bases, J lost 0 bases, and 8 bases lay in between. The chain's CDR3 is CSVRSGSYNEQFF. The DNA of the CDR3 is TGCAGCGTTCGTAGCGGCTCCTACAATGAGCAGTTCTTC.

The chain combines TRBV7-8 with TRBJ1-2, with a weak D call TRBD1 (6 bases). From germline, CDR1 is SGHVS and CDR2 FQNEAQ. Trimming removed 1 base from V and 6 bases from J, with 24 bases in between. The CDR3 totals 18 residues. CDR3: CASSLVRRAGGAGDGYTF. CDR3 DNA: TGTGCCAGCAGCTTAGTTAGACGTGCCGGGGGCGCTGGAGATGGCTACACCTTC.

The chain is built from TRBV6-6 and TRBJ1-1; D remains unclear. The CDR3 is 13 amino acids. The V gene lost 8 bases and the J gene lost 1 base, with 11 bases spanning the gap. Germline V gene data show CDR1 as MNHNY and CDR2 as SVGAGI (reference sequence). CDR3 DNA sequence: TGTGCCAGCTGTCTCGGCGCGAACACTGAAGCTTTCTTT. It is translated as CASCLGANTEAFF.

This clone occurred once. The V and J genes are TRBV29-1 and TRBJ2-3; 8 nucleotides agree with TRBD1. The CDR3 spans 16 residues. CDR1 SQVTM and CDR2 ANQGSEA come from the germline V gene. J lost 2 bases, V lost 7 bases, and 14 bases had no gene match. The chain's CDR3 is CSATGGELGLTDTQYF. The CDR3 nucleotides are TGCAGCGCCACAGGGGGTGAACTCGGCCTCACAGATACGCAGTATTTT.

The chain employs TRBV10-3 and TRBJ2-1; TRBD2 aligns across 11 bases. V lost 3 bases to trimming and J lost 7 bases; unmatched junction nucleotides: 11. This CDR3 region has 17 residues. Germline V gene sequence: CDR1 ENHRY, CDR2 SYGVKD. For the CDR3, the DNA is TGTGCCATCAGTGAATCTAGCGGGAGGCCCTCGGGGAATGAGCAGTTCTTC. Its protein product is CAISESSGRPSGNEQFF.

The chain uses TRBV6-1 and TRBJ1-5, with 9 bases fitting TRBD1. V shed 6 bases and J 6 bases; nucleotides not matched to a gene: 6. In germline, CDR1 is MNHNS, CDR2 SASEGT. The CDR3 extends over 14 amino acids. The CDR3 sequence is CASRAGTGSQPQHF. In DNA, the CDR3 is TGTGCCAGCAGGGCAGGGACAGGGAGTCAGCCCCAGCATTTT.

The rearrangement uses TRBV2 and TRBJ2-5, with 9 positions matching TRBD2. Germline V gene data show CDR1 as SNHLY and CDR2 as FYNNEI. The CDR3 covers 16 residues. Trimming at V came to 8 bases and at J to 5 bases, leaving 15 bases not matched to a gene. As DNA, the CDR3 is TGTGCCAGCGCCCTGACTGCGGGGGGGCCCTGGGAGACCCAGTACTTC. It yields the protein CASALTAGGPWETQYF.

This chain connects TRBV7-8 to TRBJ1-1, with D uncertain. The V end lost 5 bases, the J end lost 5 bases, and 6 bases lay between the germline ends. This CDR3 comprises 11 residues. The V gene's germline CDR1 is SGHVS and CDR2 FQNEAQ. CDR3 nucleotides: TGTGCCAGCAGCGGCGGGACTGAAGCTTTCTTT. This gives the protein CASSGGTEAFF.

The V and J genes are TRBV6-1 and TRBJ2-7; D gene unclear. Germline CDR1 and CDR2: MNHNS and SASEGT. Trimming pared 5 bases from V and 3 bases from J, leaving 17 bases between. CDR3 length: 15 residues. CDR3 in amino acids: CASSILYLKNYEQYF. The CDR3 region has the DNA TGTGCCAGCAGTATTCTCTACCTCAAAAACTACGAGCAGTACTTC.